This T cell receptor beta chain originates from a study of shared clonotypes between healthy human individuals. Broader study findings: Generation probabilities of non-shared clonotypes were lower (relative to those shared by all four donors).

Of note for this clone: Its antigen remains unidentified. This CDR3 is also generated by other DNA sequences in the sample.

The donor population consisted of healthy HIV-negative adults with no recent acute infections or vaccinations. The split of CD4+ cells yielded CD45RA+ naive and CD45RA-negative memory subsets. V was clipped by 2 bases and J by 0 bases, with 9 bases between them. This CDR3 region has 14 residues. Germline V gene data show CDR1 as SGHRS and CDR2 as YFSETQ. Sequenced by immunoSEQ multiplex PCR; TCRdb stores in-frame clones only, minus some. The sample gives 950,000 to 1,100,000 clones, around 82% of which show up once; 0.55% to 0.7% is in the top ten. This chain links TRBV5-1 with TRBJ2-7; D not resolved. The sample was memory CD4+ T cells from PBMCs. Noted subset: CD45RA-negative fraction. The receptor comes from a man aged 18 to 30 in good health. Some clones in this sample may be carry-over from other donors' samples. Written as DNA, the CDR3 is TGCGCCAGCAGCTTAGGGCCTCTCTCCTACGAGCAGTACTTC. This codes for CASSLGPLSYEQYF.